This T cell receptor (beta chain) was sequenced for a study of radiotherapy plus CTLA-4 blockade in lung cancer. Study results and limitations: After radiotherapy and ipilimumab, tumor-derived clones expanded in peripheral blood.

Between the trimmed V and J ends, which lost 1 base and 0 bases, there was a span of 16 bases. The CDR3 has 18 amino acids. CDR1 is KGHSH, CDR2 LQKENI, per germline. A note on this clone: Its antigen is not identified.

Clones were read by immunoSEQ multiplex PCR, and TCRdb kept only the in-frame ones, dropping some. The sample shows more than 95,000 clones, more than 65% of them seen only once. The rearrangement joins TRBV18 to TRBJ1-5, with D possibly TRBD1 on 5 matching bases. The origin of this receptor is a human donor with non-small cell lung cancer who had a partial response to radiotherapy plus ipilimumab. The sequenced sample was peripheral blood, obtained from a patient treated with radiotherapy plus ipilimumab. CDR3 bases: TGTGCCAGCTCACCACGAGTTCAGGGATCATATAGCAATCAGCCCCAGCATTTT. The encoded protein is CASSPRVQGSYSNQPQHF. Combining the CDR3 with reference TRBV18 and TRBJ1-5 gives the whole variable domain NAGVMQNPRHLVRRRGQEARLRCSPMKGHSHVYWYRQLPEEGLKFMVYLQKENIIDESGMPKERFSAEFPKEGPSILRIQQVVRGDSAAYFCASSPRVQGSYSNQPQHFGDGTRLSIL.